The 32 T cell receptor beta chains below all came from one sample that was sequenced in a study of blood T cells in healthy people across ages. PCR was performed a second time for roughly 7 to 11 cycles using a sample-barcoded 5' primer and a J-beta primer mix. TCRdb reprocessed the 5' RACE reads with MiXCR, giving one entry per CDR3 protein. The sample carries about 640,000 distinct CDR3 sequences, 58% recorded once. The sample was blood. The receptors shown here come from a man aged 55-75 years in good health.

V gene TRBV2 combines with J gene TRBJ2-4; no clear D gene. The J call may be incorrect, as the DNA end agrees better with TRBJ2-7. The CDR3 totals 11 residues. Germline V gene sequence: CDR1 SNHLY, CDR2 FYNNEI. The CDR3 DNA sequence: TGTGCCACCTCTTCGGTGTACGAGCAGTACTTC. This encodes CATSSVYEQYF.

The rearrangement joins TRBV20-1 to TRBJ2-7; 9 positions match TRBD1. The end of the DNA is better explained by TRBJ2-5, so the J call may be wrong. Germline V gives CDR1 DFQATT, CDR2 SNEGSKA (reference sequence). CDR3 length: 15 residues. The CDR3 is CSAREMTGGKETQYF. The CDR3 region has the DNA TGCAGTGCTAGGGAAATGACAGGGGGTAAGGAGACCCAGTACTTC.

The chain uses TRBV29-1 and TRBJ1-2; D is unresolved. CDR1 and CDR2 from the germline V gene are SQVTM and ANQGSEA. The CDR3 is made up of 13 amino acids. V was cut by 4 bases and J by 7 bases, with 16 bases left in between. The CDR3 protein is CSVGVTIGFGYTF. In nucleotides, the CDR3 is TGCAGCGTTGGAGTGACGATCGGCTTTGGCTACACCTTC.

This clonotype showed up just a few times. This chain uses TRBV7-2 with TRBJ2-7; D is undetermined. The V end was cut by 3 bases, the J end by 4 bases, with 13 bases between. The CDR3 is 14 residues long. CDR1 and CDR2 from the germline V gene are SGHTA and FQGNSA. The CDR3 region has the DNA TGTGCCAGCAGCTTTTCTTCGGACGGGTACGAGCAGTACTTC. It is translated as CASSFSSDGYEQYF.

The J gene is TRBJ1-5, the V gene TRBV15; TRBD1 agrees at 8 bases. V gave up 8 bases and J gave up 7 bases; unmatched junction bases: 10. The CDR3 extends over 14 amino acids. Germline V lookup: CDR1 LNHNV, CDR2 YYDKDF (reference sequence). The CDR3 nucleotides are TGTGCCACCGACCAGGGGGCAGGAGGACAGCCCCAGCATTTT. This codes for CATDQGAGGQPQHF.

This sequence joins TRBV7-4 and TRBJ2-1; 8 bases map to TRBD2. The J segment lost 9 bases and the V segment lost 1 base, leaving 8 bases of the junction unmatched. CDR1 is SGHVT and CDR2 is SQSDAQ in the germline V gene. This CDR3 is built from 15 residues. In DNA, the CDR3 is TGTGCCAGCAGCTTAGTGACCGGGGGGGCCCGTGAGCAGTTCTTC. Protein: CASSLVTGGAREQFF.

The gene calls are TRBV20-1 and TRBJ2-5; possible D gene TRBD2, 7 bases. V lost 5 bases to trimming and J lost 5 bases, with 21 bases between them. Germline V gene data show CDR1 as DFQATT and CDR2 as SNEGSKA (reference sequence). This CDR3 is 15 amino acids long. The CDR3 sequence is CSAQEGGANRETQYF. The CDR3 nucleotides are TGCAGTGCTCAAGAGGGGGGGGCCAACCGTGAGACCCAGTACTTC.

Details on this clonotype: Just one base apart from a much larger clone, this may be a read error. The rearrangement links TRBV28 to TRBJ2-2; no definite D call. The germline V gene has CDR1 MDHEN and CDR2 SYDVKM. The CDR3 is 13 amino acids. CDR3 amino acids: CAGRISLTGELFF. The CDR3 coding sequence is TGTGCCGGCAGGATATCTCTTACCGGGGAGCTGTTTTTT.

The chain recombines TRBV24-1 with TRBJ2-3; 8 bases fit TRBD1. This CDR3 contains 14 residues. Per the germline V gene, CDR1 is KGHDR and CDR2 is SFDVKD. V was pared by 5 bases and J by 4 bases, with 4 bases of the junction left unmatched. DNA for the CDR3: TGTGCCACCAGTGCAGGGGGCGATGCAGATACGCAGTATTTT. Its protein is CATSAGGDADTQYF.

There are a few counts of this clonotype. CDR3 protein: CAISRDRGIGGGTDTQYF. DNA of the CDR3: TGTGCCATCAGTCGAGACAGGGGGATCGGAGGCGGCACAGATACGCAGTATTTT. The chain uses TRBV10-3 and TRBJ2-3; 9 bases are a match to TRBD1. Per the germline V gene, CDR1 is ENHRY and CDR2 is SYGVKD. Germline trimming cut 5 bases from V and 1 base from J; bases unmatched to any gene: 13. CDR3 length: 18 residues.

This clonotype has just one count. This chain uses TRBV3-1 with TRBJ2-6, with 9 positions matching TRBD2. Trimming at V came to 11 bases and at J to 4 bases, leaving 6 bases not matched to a gene. Germline V CDR1 and CDR2: LGHDT, YNNKEL (reference sequence). The CDR3 has 14 amino acids. The CDR3 nucleotides read TGTGCCGCGGGGGGGGCCTCCGGGGCCAACGTCCTGACTTTC. Its translation: CAAGGASGANVLTF.

This clonotype was counted only a few times. The chain has TRBV29-1 and TRBJ2-5, with TRBD1 as a possible D gene (5 bases). V lost 4 bases, J lost 4 bases, and 10 bases lay in between. The CDR3 totals 12 residues. Germline values: CDR1 SQVTM, CDR2 ANQGSEA. CDR3 loop: CSVGQIVETQYF. CDR3 nucleotides: TGCAGCGTTGGACAGATCGTAGAGACCCAGTACTTC.

This clonotype was observed a few times. The genes are TRBV12-3 or TRBV12-4 and TRBJ2-5; D remains unclear. Trimming cost V 2 bases and J 3 bases, with 7 bases left between them. CDR3 length equals 13 residues. The CDR3, as DNA: TGTGCCAGCAGTTTAAGGTCGGAAGAGACCCAGTACTTC. Encoded protein: CASSLRSEETQYF.

This clonotype has more than one count but fewer than ten. The chain recombines TRBV20-1 with TRBJ2-5, with 10 bases matching TRBD1. Germline trimming cut 1 base from V and 3 bases from J; bases unmatched to any gene: 8. This CDR3 region has 16 residues. Germline assignment: CDR1 DFQATT and CDR2 SNEGSKA (reference sequence). The CDR3 bases are TGCAGTGCTAGAGGCTCCCGCGGACAGGGGGAAGAGACCCAGTACTTC. Its protein is CSARGSRGQGEETQYF.

This chain's CDR3 is CSVSGTAAYEQYF. The CDR3, as DNA: TGCAGCGTTTCCGGGACTGCCGCCTACGAGCAGTACTTC. The chain employs TRBV29-1 and TRBJ2-7; D possibly corresponds to TRBD2 (6 bases). Germline assignment: CDR1 SQVTM and CDR2 ANQGSEA. Trimming left V 5 bases short and J 2 bases short, with 13 bases between. This CDR3 spans 13 amino acids.

V usage is TRBV18 and J usage is TRBJ2-7, with D possibly being TRBD2 (6 bases). This CDR3 comprises 14 residues. V lost 5 bases and J lost 7, with 18 bases in between. Germline CDR1 KGHSH, CDR2 LQKENI. The chain's CDR3 is CASSSNPGDREQYF. The CDR3 DNA reads as TGTGCCAGCTCATCTAACCCGGGGGATCGGGAGCAGTACTTC.

The V call is TRBV20-1, the J call TRBJ2-5; D unclear. The CDR3 length is 11 residues. Germline assignment: CDR1 DFQATT and CDR2 SNEGSKA (reference sequence). Trimming cost V 5 bases and J 5 bases, with 9 bases left between them. CDR3 sequence reads: CSAHSGETQYF. The CDR3 DNA is TGCAGTGCTCACAGTGGGGAGACCCAGTACTTC.

This clonotype was observed a few times. The CDR3 here is CASTLGTSGAGELFF. Here the CDR3 DNA reads TGTGCCAGCACCCTAGGGACTAGCGGGGCTGGGGAGCTGTTTTTT. This chain connects TRBV12-3 or TRBV12-4 to TRBJ2-2; the match to TRBD2 covers 13 bases. J was trimmed by 8 bases and V by 7 bases; bases with no gene match: 7. The CDR3 has 15 amino acids.

The chain uses TRBV25-1 and TRBJ1-6; maybe TRBD1 (6 bases). Per the germline V gene, CDR1 is MGHDK and CDR2 is SYGVNS. The CDR3 contains 14 residues. Trimming stripped 2 bases from V and 10 bases from J, with 12 bases between. CDR3 amino acids: CASSEQQGNSPLHF. The CDR3 nucleotides are TGTGCCAGCAGTGAACAACAGGGAAACTCACCCCTCCACTTT.

V gene TRBV4-1 combines with J gene TRBJ1-4, with a possible D match to TRBD1 (5 bases). V dropped 3 bases and J dropped 5 bases, with 13 bases sitting between them. This CDR3 spans 15 amino acids. From germline, CDR1 is MGHRA and CDR2 YSYEKL. The CDR3 bases are TGCGCCAGCAGCCAGGAGACGGGGACGAATGAAAAACTGTTTTTT. Protein: CASSQETGTNEKLFF.

The gene calls are TRBV2 and TRBJ1-1; D is unclear. The germline V gene has CDR1 SNHLY and CDR2 FYNNEI. This CDR3 contains 13 residues. Trimming took off 3 bases at V and 6 bases at J, with 11 bases between the two ends. As DNA, the CDR3 is TGTGCCAGCAGTGACCAGGAGCGGGCTGAAGCTTTCTTT. Its translation: CASSDQERAEAFF.

The chain links TRBV2 to TRBJ1-4; D possibly corresponds to TRBD1 (5 bases). The CDR3 loop spans 13 amino acids. The germline CDR1 and CDR2 sequences are SNHLY and FYNNEI. V was pared by 3 bases and J by 8 bases, with 10 bases between. The CDR3, as DNA: TGTGCCAGCAGTGACGGGGGAGGGGAAAAACTGTTTTTT. It yields the protein CASSDGGGEKLFF.

The V and J genes are TRBV15 and TRBJ1-4; TRBD1 is a possible D gene (6 bases). The V end was cut by 2 bases, the J end by 8 bases, with 15 bases between. The germline V gene encodes CDR1 LNHNV and CDR2 YYDKDF (reference sequence). The CDR3 is 15 amino acids. The CDR3 here is CATSRQQGRFEKLFF. CDR3 coding DNA: TGTGCCACCAGCAGACAACAGGGAAGGTTCGAAAAACTGTTTTTT.

This clonotype was seen ten or more times. J is TRBJ2-3 and V is TRBV5-1, with 12 bases identical to TRBD2. The germline CDR1 and CDR2 sequences are SGHRS and YFSETQ. CDR3 length: 16 amino acids. V lost 3 bases to trimming and J lost 1 base; unmatched junction nucleotides: 3. DNA for the CDR3: TGCGCCAGCAGCTCGAGACTAGCGGGGGGCACAGATACGCAGTATTTT. Protein sequence: CASSSRLAGGTDTQYF.

V is TRBV10-3 and J is TRBJ1-2; tentatively, D is TRBD1 (6 bases). Germline loops: CDR1 ENHRY, CDR2 SYGVKD. The CDR3 covers 14 residues. V was pared by 6 bases and J by 4 bases, with 15 bases between. The CDR3 region has the DNA TGTGCCATCAGGGGGGACACCAGGGGCTATGGCTACACCTTC. Translating it yields CAIRGDTRGYGYTF.

A few counts support this clonotype. The gene calls are TRBV20-1 and TRBJ2-3; D not certain. Germline V gene data show CDR1 as DFQATT and CDR2 as SNEGSKA (reference sequence). There are 12 residues in the CDR3. Trimming removed 6 bases from V and 4 bases from J, with 11 bases in between. CDR3 DNA sequence: TGCAGTGCCCCGGCGAGCCCAGATACGCAGTATTTT. It specifies CSAPASPDTQYF.

This clonotype showed up just a few times. The chain has TRBV12-3 or TRBV12-4 and TRBJ2-6; the D call may be TRBD1 or TRBD2 (5 bases each). CDR3 length equals 17 residues. V was shortened by 6 bases and J by 0 bases, with 15 bases between the two germline ends. CDR3 sequence (DNA): TGTGCCAGCAGCACCGGGACGGGAAACTCTGGGGCCAACGTCCTGACTTTC. Its protein product is CASSTGTGNSGANVLTF.

The chain carries TRBV5-1 and TRBJ2-1; D ambiguous. The CDR3 loop spans 11 amino acids. The V end was cut by 0 bases, the J end by 9 bases, with 4 bases between. CDR1 SGHRS and CDR2 YFSETQ come from the germline V gene. The CDR3 DNA reads as TGCGCCAGCAGCTTGGAGAGTGAGCAGTTCTTC. Its protein is CASSLESEQFF.

The V gene is TRBV7-9, the J gene TRBJ2-5; 11 bases align to TRBD2. The trim removed 5 bases at V and 4 bases at J, leaving 6 bases unmatched. CDR1 and CDR2 from the germline V gene are SEHNR and FQNEAQ (reference sequence). The CDR3 has 15 residues. The CDR3 loop is CASSITGTSGETQYF. DNA of the CDR3: TGTGCCAGCAGCATTACCGGGACTAGCGGAGAGACCCAGTACTTC.

This clonotype was counted between two and nine times. The chain joins TRBV20-1 to TRBJ2-4; 9 bases fit TRBD1. The CDR3 spans 14 residues. CDR1 DFQATT and CDR2 SNEGSKA come from the germline V gene (reference sequence). V was pared by 0 bases and J by 8 bases, with 5 bases of the junction left unmatched. CDR3 protein: CSARDPRTGDIQYF. The CDR3 DNA sequence: TGCAGTGCTAGAGATCCCCGGACAGGGGACATTCAGTACTTC.

A remark on this clonotype: A much larger clone sits a single nucleotide away, making a read error possible. The chain combines TRBV29-1 with TRBJ2-7; no clear D. Deletions cut 7 bases from V and 7 bases from J, with 17 bases between. Germline V gives CDR1 SQVTM, CDR2 ANQGSEA. CDR3 length: 12 residues. CDR3 in amino acids: CSARPPYNEQYF. The CDR3 DNA is TGCAGCGCTAGACCGCCCTACAATGAGCAGTACTTC.

The chain is built from TRBV3-1 and TRBJ2-5; D might be TRBD1 (5 bases). Germline V lookup: CDR1 LGHDT, CDR2 YNNKEL (reference sequence). Trimming stripped 4 bases from V and 2 bases from J, with 20 bases between. The CDR3 contains 17 residues. The CDR3 region has the DNA TGTGCCAGCAGCCGTAGTGTGGTTGGGGCACGGCAAGAGACCCAGTACTTC. The encoded protein is CASSRSVVGARQETQYF.